This T cell receptor beta chain stems from a study of CD8+CD57+ T cells in acquired aplastic anemia. Across the whole study: Sorted cells (CD4+ and CD8+) yielded DNA amounts that averaged about 2.9 ug. CD4+ cells from healthy donors averaged approximately 11 million reads.

CDR3 length: 17 amino acids. Germline V gene data show CDR1 as MGHDK and CDR2 as SYGVNS. The junction had 17 bases not matched to a gene; V was cut back by 7 bases and J by 4 bases. Study results and caveats: The same twenty-nine CD8+ CDR3 sequences occurred in patients and in controls. Between patients and controls, CD8+ Simpson's diversity did not vary significantly.

TCR beta VDJ and CDR3 were profiled, and genomic DNA was the template. Each CDR3 protein is one row after TCRdb ran MiXCR on the reads. The sample carries 200,000 to 250,000 distinct CDR3 sequences, almost 35% recorded once. This clonotype was counted a single time. Its antigen is not known. The chain has TRBV25-1 and TRBJ1-1, with TRBD1 matching over 8 bases. The receptor comes from a human donor in good health, serving as a control. The specimen was sorted CD4+, CD8+, or CD8+CD57+ T cells (not recorded which) from PBMCs. CDR3: CASTLLPNTGQGTEAFF. CDR3 sequence (DNA): TGTGCCAGCACTTTACTTCCGAACACAGGACAGGGCACTGAAGCTTTCTTT.